This paragraph covers one T cell receptor beta chain sequence. Its specificity is unknown. Primers for the PCR totalled 60 Vbeta and 13 Jbeta. Original processing notes: Roughly 80 million unique TCR beta chains, roughly 11 million shared, were counted in a later analysis. Repertoires were generated with immunoSEQ multiplex PCR, while TCRdb's copy carries only in-frame clones and drops some. The DNA was the basis for D and trimming; V, J and clone size are from that table. Seen here are about 200,000 clones, roughly 85% observed once, and the top ten hold approximately 2.4%. This record comes from a study of cytomegalovirus exposure and HLA in healthy donors. Overall study: Tens of millions of unique TCRs from HLA-typed donors made up an early data release. Points from the study as a whole: Upon later analysis, HLA-associated TCR beta chains proved more clonally expanded than other, equally common chains.

V lost 5 bases and J lost 10; bases outside the gene matches: 12. The CDR3 contains 16 residues. Germline CDR1 and CDR2: SGHRS and YFSETQ. The TCR sequence derives from a woman in her fifties or sixties in good health and CMV-seronegative. The chain carries TRBV5-1 and TRBJ1-4; 12 bases match TRBD1. The sequencing sample was made of PBMCs. The CDR3 region has the DNA TGCGCCAGCAGTATAACGGGACAGGGGGCCTTTGGAAAACTGTTTTTT. Its protein is CASSITGQGAFGKLFF.